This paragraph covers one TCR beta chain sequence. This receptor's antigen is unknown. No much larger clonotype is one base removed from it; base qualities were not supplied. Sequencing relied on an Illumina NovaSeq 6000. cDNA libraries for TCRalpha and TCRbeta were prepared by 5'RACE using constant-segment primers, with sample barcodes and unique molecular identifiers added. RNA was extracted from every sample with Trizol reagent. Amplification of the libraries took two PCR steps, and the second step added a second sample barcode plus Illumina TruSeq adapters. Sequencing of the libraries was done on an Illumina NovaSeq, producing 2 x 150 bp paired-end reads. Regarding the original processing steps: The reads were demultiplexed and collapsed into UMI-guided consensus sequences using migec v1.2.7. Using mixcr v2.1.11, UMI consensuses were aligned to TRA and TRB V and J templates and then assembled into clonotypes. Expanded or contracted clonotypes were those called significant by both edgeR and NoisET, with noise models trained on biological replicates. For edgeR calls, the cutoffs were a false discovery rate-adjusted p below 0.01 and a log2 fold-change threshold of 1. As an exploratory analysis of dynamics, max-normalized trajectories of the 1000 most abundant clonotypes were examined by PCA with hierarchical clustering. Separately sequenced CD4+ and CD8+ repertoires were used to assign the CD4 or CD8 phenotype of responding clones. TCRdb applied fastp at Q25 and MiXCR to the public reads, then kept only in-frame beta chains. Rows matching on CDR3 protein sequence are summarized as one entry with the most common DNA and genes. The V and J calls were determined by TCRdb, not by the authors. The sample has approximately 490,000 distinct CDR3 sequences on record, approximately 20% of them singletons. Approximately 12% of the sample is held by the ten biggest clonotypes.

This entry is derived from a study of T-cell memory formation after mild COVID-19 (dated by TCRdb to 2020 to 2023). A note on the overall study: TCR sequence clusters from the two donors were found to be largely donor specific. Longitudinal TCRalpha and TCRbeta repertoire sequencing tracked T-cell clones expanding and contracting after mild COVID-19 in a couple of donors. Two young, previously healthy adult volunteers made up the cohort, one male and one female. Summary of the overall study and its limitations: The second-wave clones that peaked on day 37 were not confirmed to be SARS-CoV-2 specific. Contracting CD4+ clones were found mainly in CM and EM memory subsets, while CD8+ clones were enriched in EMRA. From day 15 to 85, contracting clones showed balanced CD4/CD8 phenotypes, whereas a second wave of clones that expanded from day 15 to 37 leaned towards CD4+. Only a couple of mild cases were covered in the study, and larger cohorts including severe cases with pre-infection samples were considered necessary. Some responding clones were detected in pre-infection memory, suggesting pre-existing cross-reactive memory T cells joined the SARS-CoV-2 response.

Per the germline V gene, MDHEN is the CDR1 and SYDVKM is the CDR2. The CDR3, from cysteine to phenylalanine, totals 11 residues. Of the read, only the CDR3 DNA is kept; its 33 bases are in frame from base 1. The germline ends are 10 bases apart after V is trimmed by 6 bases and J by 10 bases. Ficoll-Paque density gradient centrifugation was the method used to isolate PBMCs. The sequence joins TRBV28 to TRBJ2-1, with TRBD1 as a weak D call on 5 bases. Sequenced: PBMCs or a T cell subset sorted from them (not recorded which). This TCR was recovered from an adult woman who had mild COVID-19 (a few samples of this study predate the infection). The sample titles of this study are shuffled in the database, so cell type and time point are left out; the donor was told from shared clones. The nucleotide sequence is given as TGTGCCAGCAGAGATAACAGGGAGCAGTTCTTC. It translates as CASRDNREQFF.